Listed below are T cell receptor beta chains from one sample, sequenced in a study of regulatory T cells in long-lasting Graves disease. TCRdb used MiXCR to reprocess the multiplex PCR reads, holding one entry per CDR3 protein. The sample has around 360,000 distinct CDR3 sequences, 15% to 20% seen once. The sample also formed part of further work on T cells in Graves' hyperthyroidism and ophthalmopathy.

Sequencing used peripheral blood mononuclear cells (PBMCs), obtained at new diagnosis, from a patient treated with antithyroid drugs. Receptors were obtained from a woman aged 18-30 years with Graves disease. The CDR3 runs from the conserved cysteine through the conserved F or W. Fields, in order: CDR3 length, D gene, J gene, clone size, V gene, CDR3 DNA, CDR3 protein. The D gene is left open where the match is weak. Only some rows state a clone size, as once, few, many or a class for expanded clones.

>15|TRBD1|TRBJ1-5|many|TRBV15
TGTGCCACCAGCAGATGGACAGGGGATAATCAGCCCCAGCATTTT
CATSRWTGDNQPQHF
>17|TRBD1|TRBJ1-6|many|TRBV5-1
TGCGCCAGCAGCTTGGTGGTGGGACAGGGCGGCAATTCACCCCTCCACTTT
CASSLVVGQGGNSPLHF
>14|NA|TRBJ2-1|many|TRBV30
TGTGCCTGGAGTACTCTAGACAGCTACAATGAGCAGTTCTTC
CAWSTLDSYNEQFF
>13|NA|TRBJ2-3|NA|TRBV7-2
TGTGCCAGCAGCCAGTATCGCGGGACTACGCAGTATTTT
CASSQYRGTTQYF
>14|NA|TRBJ1-6|many|TRBV5-1
TGTGCCAGCAGCTCCGGGACAACTAATTCACCCCTCCACTTT
CASSSGTTNSPLHF
>14|NA|TRBJ1-4|few|TRBV30
TGTGCCTGGAGTCTTCGCAGGGAAAATGAAAAACTGTTTTTT
CAWSLRRENEKLFF
>16|NA|TRBJ2-3|many|TRBV7-6
TGTGCCAGCAGCTTAGAAGTCGGGGAGAGCACAGATACGCAGTATTTT
CASSLEVGESTDTQYF
>15|NA|TRBJ2-1|many|TRBV7-9
TGTGCCAGCATCCCTGGGGGATTCCTCTACAATGAGCAGTTCTTC
CASIPGGFLYNEQFF
>14|NA|TRBJ2-2|many|TRBV15
TGTGCCACCAGCAGAGATCCGCACACCGGGGAGCTGTTTTTT
CATSRDPHTGELFF
>13|NA|TRBJ1-1|NA|TRBV7-9
TGTGCCAGCAGCCTGGGGCCGACAATTGAAGCTTTCTTT
CASSLGPTIEAFF
>14|NA|TRBJ2-5|many|TRBV3-1
TGTGCCAGCAGCCAAGACCGGTATCGGGAGACCCAGTACTTC
CASSQDRYRETQYF
>14|TRBD2|TRBJ2-7|few|TRBV20-1
TGCAGTGCTAGGGGACTAGATTACCCCTACGAGCAGTACTTC
CSARGLDYPYEQYF
>15|TRBD2|TRBJ2-1|many|TRBV12-3/TRBV12-4
TGTGCCAGCAGCCCACCGGGGGGGGGGGGCAATGAGCAGTTCTTC
CASSPPGGGGNEQFF
>13|NA|TRBJ1-5|few|TRBV29-1
TGCAGCGTCGCTGAAGGGCTTAGCCAGCCCCAGCATTTT
CSVAEGLSQPQHF
>14|NA|TRBJ2-5|NA|TRBV3-1
TGTGCCAGCAGCCGAGGGGGGTCCCAAGAGACCCAGTACTTC
CASSRGGSQETQYF
>17|TRBD1|TRBJ1-2|once|TRBV2
TGTGCCAGCAGTTTGTCCGGGACAGGGGCCTGGAACTATGGCCACACCTTC
CASSLSGTGAWNYGHTF
>14|NA|TRBJ2-7|many|TRBV20-1
TGCAGTGCTGACCAGGGACCCCCATCCTACGAGCAGTACTTC
CSADQGPPSYEQYF
>15|TRBD1|TRBJ2-1|many|TRBV6-5
TGTGCCAGCAGTTCGGCCGGGACAGCTTACAATGAGCAGTTCTTC
CASSSAGTAYNEQFF
>15|NA|TRBJ2-7|many|TRBV5-6
TGTGCCAGCAGCTGGGACCTAGCGCCTCGGCACGAGCAGTACTTC
CASSWDLAPRHEQYF
>17|NA|TRBJ1-6|NA|TRBV6-1
TGTGCCAGCAGGGGGACCACTTTTAGCTCCTATAATTCATCCCTCCACTTT
CASRGTTFSSYNSSLHF
>14|NA|TRBJ2-2|many|TRBV3-1
TGTGCCAGCAGCCCCCTGCGGAGCACCGGGGAGCTGTTTTTT
CASSPLRSTGELFF
>15|TRBD2|TRBJ2-2|many|TRBV12-3/TRBV12-4
TGTGCCAGCAGTAAAACTAGCGGGGGTACCGGGGAGCTGTTTTTT
CASSKTSGGTGELFF
>16|NA|TRBJ1-5|few|TRBV5-1
TGCGCCAGCACCTTGTCCCAGCTCAATAGCAATCAGCCCCAGCATTTT
CASTLSQLNSNQPQHF
>12|NA|TRBJ1-1|NA|TRBV6-2/TRBV6-3
TGTGCCAGCAGAGTCCAGGGGATGAAAGCTTTCTTT
CASRVQGMKAFF
>14|NA|TRBJ2-7|many|TRBV7-8
TGTGCCAGCAGCTCGGGGACGTTCGACTACGAGCAGTACTTC
CASSSGTFDYEQYF
>13|NA|TRBJ2-1|NA|TRBV25-1
TGTGCCAGCAGTGAGAGGCAGGGTAATGAGCAGTTCTTC
CASSERQGNEQFF
>13|TRBD2|TRBJ2-1|few|TRBV19
TGTGCCAGTAGTGGACTAGACTACAATGAGCAGTTCTTC
CASSGLDYNEQFF
>16|NA|TRBJ2-3|many|TRBV18
TGTGCCAGCTCACCAGGTCGGACCCGCGGGTCAGATACGCAGTATTTT
CASSPGRTRGSDTQYF
>13|TRBD2|TRBJ2-1|many|TRBV30
TGTGCCTGGACCCGGGGGGGTCACAATGAGCAGTTCTTC
CAWTRGGHNEQFF
>14|NA|TRBJ1-2|many|TRBV14
TGTGCCAGCAGCCCCCACCGGGGGAGCTATGGCTACACCTTC
CASSPHRGSYGYTF
>15|NA|TRBJ2-1|many|TRBV24-1
TGTGCCACCAGTGTGAGTTCGTCATTCTACAATGAGCAGTTCTTC
CATSVSSSFYNEQFF
>15|TRBD2|TRBJ2-2|many|TRBV2
TGTGCCAGCAGTGAAGGCGGGAGAGGCACCGGGGAGCTGTTTTTT
CASSEGGRGTGELFF
>17|TRBD2|TRBJ2-3|many|TRBV5-1
TGCGCCAGCAGCTTGGCCGGACTAGCGGGAGGTACAGATACGCAGTATTTT
CASSLAGLAGGTDTQYF